This T cell receptor beta chain appears in the sequencing data of a study of T cells after somatic rescue of genetic block. The CDR3 loop spans 12 amino acids. Germline trimming cut 2 bases from V and 15 bases from J; bases unmatched to any gene: 4. Germline CDR1 reads SEHNR; CDR2 reads FQNEAQ (reference sequence). This table comes from immunoSEQ multiplex PCR, and its TCRdb copy is limited to in-frame clones, with some not included. The sample includes approximately 8,000 clones, 75% to 90% seen only once; the top ten take 25%. The genes are TRBV7-9 and TRBJ2-1; 10 bases agree with TRBD1. This receptor was obtained from a boy younger than 18. Sequencing used peripheral blood mononuclear cells (PBMCs). Here the CDR3 DNA reads TGTGCCAGCAGCTTACCGGGACAGGGGCTGTTCTTC. It encodes CASSLPGQGLFF.